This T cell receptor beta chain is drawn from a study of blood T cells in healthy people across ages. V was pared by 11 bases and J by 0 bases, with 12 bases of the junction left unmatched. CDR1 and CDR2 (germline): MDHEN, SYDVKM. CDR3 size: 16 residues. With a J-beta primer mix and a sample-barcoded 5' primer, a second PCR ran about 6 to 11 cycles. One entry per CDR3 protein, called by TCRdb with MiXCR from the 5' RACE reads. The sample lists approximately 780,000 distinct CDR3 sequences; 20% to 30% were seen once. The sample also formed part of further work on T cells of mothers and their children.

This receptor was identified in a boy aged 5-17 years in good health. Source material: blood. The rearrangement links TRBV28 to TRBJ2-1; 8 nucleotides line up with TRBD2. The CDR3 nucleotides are TGTGCCGGCCAATCAATGGCGGGGGGCTCCTACAATGAGCAGTTCTTC. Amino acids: CAGQSMAGGSYNEQFF.